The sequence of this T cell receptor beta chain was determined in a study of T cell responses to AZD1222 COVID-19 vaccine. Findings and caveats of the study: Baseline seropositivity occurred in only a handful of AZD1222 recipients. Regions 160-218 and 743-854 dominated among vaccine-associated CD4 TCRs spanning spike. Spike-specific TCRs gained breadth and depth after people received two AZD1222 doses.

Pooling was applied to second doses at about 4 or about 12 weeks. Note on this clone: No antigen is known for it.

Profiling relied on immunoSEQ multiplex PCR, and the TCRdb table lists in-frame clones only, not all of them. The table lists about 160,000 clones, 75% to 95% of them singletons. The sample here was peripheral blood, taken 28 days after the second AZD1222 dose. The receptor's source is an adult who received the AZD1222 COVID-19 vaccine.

This chain's CDR3 is CSGGRLAAAQETQYF. In DNA form, the CDR3 reads TGCAGCGGGGGGAGGCTAGCGGCAGCCCAAGAGACCCAGTACTTC. The V and J genes are TRBV29-1 and TRBJ2-5, with 7 positions matching TRBD2. Trimming at V came to 7 bases and at J to 1 base, leaving 12 bases not matched to a gene. Looked up from germline, CDR1 is SQVTM and CDR2 is ANQGSEA. The CDR3 runs to 15 residues.